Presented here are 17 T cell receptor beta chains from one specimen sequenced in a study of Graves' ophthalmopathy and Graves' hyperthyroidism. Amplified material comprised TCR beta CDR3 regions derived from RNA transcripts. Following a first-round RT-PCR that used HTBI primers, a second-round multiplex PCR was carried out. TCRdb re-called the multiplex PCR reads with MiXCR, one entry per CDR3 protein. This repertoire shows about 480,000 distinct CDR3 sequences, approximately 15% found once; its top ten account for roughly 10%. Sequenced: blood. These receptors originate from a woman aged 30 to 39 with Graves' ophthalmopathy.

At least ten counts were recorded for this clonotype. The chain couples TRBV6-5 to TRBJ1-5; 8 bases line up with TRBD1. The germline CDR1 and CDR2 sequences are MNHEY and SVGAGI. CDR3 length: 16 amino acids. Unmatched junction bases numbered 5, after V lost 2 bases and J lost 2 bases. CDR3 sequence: CASSYTQGDRNQPQHF. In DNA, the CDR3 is TGTGCCAGCAGTTACACACAGGGGGATCGCAATCAGCCCCAGCATTTT.

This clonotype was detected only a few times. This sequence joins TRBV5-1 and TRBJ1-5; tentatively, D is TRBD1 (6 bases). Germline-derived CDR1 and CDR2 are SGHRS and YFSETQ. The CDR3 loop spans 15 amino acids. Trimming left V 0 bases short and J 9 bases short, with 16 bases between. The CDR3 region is CASSLGDGGPGPQHF. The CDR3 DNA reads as TGCGCCAGCAGCTTGGGGGACGGGGGCCCGGGGCCCCAGCATTTT. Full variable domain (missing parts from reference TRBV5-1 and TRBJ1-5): KAGVTQTPRYLIKTRGQQVTLSCSPISGHRSVSWYQQTPGQGLQFLFEYFSETQRNKGNFPGRFSGRQFSNSRSEMNVSTLELGDSALYLCASSLGDGGPGPQHFGDGTRLSIL.

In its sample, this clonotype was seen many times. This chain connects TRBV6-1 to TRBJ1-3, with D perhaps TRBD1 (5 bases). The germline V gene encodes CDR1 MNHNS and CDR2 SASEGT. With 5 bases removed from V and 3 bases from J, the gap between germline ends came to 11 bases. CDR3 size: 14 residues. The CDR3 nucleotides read TGTGCCAGCAGTACCCGGGACCTTGGAAACACCATATATTTT. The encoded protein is CASSTRDLGNTIYF.

The CDR3 sequence is CASGLPGEIGYTF. CDR3 sequence (DNA): TGTGCTAGTGGTTTGCCCGGGGAGATAGGCTACACCTTC. The rearrangement uses TRBV12-5 and TRBJ1-2; D not resolved. CDR3 length: 13 residues. From germline, CDR1 is LGHNT and CDR2 FRNRAP. V lost 2 bases and J 8 bases, leaving 12 bases between the germline ends.

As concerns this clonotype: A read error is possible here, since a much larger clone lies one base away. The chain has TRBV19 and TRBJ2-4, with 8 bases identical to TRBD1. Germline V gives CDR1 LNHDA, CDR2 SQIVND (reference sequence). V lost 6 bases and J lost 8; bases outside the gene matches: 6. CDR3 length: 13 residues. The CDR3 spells CASSRTGRDIQYF. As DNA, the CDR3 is TGTGCCAGTAGCCGGACAGGGCGGGACATTCAGTACTTC.

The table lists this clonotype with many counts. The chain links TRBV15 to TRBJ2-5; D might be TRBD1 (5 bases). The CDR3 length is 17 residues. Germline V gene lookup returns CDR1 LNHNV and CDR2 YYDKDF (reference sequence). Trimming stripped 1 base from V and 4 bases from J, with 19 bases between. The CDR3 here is CATSRGTLTDLGETQYF. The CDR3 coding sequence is TGTGCCACCAGCAGAGGGACACTGACTGACCTGGGAGAGACCCAGTACTTC.

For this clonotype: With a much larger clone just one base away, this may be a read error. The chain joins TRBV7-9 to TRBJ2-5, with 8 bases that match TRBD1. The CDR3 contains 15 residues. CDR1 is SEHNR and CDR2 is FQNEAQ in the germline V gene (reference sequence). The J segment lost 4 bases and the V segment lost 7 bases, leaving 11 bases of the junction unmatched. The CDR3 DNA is TGTGCCAGCATCACCCTCGGGACAGGAATAGAGACCCAGTACTTC. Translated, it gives CASITLGTGIETQYF.

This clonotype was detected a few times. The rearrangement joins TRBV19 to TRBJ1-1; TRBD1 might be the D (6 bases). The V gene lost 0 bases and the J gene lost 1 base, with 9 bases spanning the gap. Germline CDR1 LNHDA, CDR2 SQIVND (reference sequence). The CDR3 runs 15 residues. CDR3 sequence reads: CASSIDQGRNTEAFF. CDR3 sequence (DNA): TGTGCCAGTAGTATAGACCAGGGGAGGAACACTGAAGCTTTCTTT.

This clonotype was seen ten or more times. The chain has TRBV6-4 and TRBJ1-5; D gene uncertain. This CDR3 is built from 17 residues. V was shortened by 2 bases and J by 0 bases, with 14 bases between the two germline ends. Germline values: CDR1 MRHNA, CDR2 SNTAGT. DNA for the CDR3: TGTGCCAGCAGTGACAGCAAACAAATTTATAGCAATCAGCCCCAGCATTTT. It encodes CASSDSKQIYSNQPQHF.

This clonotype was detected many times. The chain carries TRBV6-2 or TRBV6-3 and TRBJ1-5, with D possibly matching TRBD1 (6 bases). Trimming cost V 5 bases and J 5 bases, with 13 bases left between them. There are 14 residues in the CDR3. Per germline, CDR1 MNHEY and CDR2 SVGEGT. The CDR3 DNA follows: TGTGCCAGCAGTCGCCAGGGGATAGATCAGCCCCAGCATTTT. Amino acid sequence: CASSRQGIDQPQHF.

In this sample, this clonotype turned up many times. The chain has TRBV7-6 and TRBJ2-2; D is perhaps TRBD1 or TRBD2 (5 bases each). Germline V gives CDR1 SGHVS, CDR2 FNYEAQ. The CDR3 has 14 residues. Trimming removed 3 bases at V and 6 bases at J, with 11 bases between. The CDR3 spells CASSLLRGAGELFF. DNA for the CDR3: TGTGCCAGCAGCTTGCTAAGAGGGGCCGGGGAGCTGTTTTTT. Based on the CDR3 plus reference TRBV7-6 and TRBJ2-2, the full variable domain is GAGVSQSPRYKVTKRGQDVALRCDPISGHVSLYWYRQALGQGPEFLTYFNYEAQQDKSGLPNDRFSAERPEGSISTLTIQRTEQRDSAMYRCASSLLRGAGELFFGEGSRLTVL.

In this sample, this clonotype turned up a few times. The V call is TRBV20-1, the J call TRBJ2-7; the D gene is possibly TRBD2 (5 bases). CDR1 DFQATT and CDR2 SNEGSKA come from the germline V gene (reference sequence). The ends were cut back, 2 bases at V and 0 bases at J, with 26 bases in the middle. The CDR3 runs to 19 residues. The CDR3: CSARSLQSRGPRSSYEQYF. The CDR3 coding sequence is TGCAGTGCTAGAAGCCTCCAGTCTAGAGGGCCCCGGAGCTCCTACGAGCAGTACTTC.

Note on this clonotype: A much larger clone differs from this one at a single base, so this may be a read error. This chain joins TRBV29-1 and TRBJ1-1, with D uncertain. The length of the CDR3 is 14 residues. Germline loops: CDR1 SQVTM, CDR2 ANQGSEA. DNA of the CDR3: TGCAGCGTTGAGGGAGGGAGATTGAACACTGAACCTTTCTTT. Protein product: CSVEGGRLNTEPFF.

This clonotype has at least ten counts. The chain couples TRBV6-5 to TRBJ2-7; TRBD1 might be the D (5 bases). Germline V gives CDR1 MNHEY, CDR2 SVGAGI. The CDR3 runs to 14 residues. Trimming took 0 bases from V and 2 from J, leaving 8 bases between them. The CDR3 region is CASSYSPGTYEQYF. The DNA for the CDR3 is TGTGCCAGCAGTTACTCGCCAGGGACCTACGAGCAGTACTTC.

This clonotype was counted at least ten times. DNA of the CDR3: TGCAGTGCTAGAGCCTTAGCGGGGGGGCTGGGAGAGACCCAGTACTTC. This gives the protein CSARALAGGLGETQYF. V usage is TRBV20-1 and J usage is TRBJ2-5, with 11 bases that match TRBD2. The CDR3 runs 16 residues. CDR1 is DFQATT and CDR2 is SNEGSKA in the germline V gene (reference sequence). Trimming cost V 1 base and J 4 bases; bases outside gene matches: 8.

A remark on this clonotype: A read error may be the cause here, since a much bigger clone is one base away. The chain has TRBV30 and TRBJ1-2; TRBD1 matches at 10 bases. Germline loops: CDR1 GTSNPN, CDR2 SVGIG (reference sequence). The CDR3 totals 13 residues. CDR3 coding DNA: TGTGCCTGGGAGGGACAGGGGCTCTATGGCTGCACCTTC. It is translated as CAWEGQGLYGCTF.

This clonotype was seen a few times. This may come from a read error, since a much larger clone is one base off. DNA of the CDR3: TGTGCCACCAGTCGAGACAGTAACACTGAAGCTTGCTTT. Protein product: CATSRDSNTEACF. The chain employs TRBV15 and TRBJ1-1, with D perhaps matching TRBD1 (5 bases). Germline values: CDR1 LNHNV, CDR2 YYDKDF (reference sequence). CDR3 length: 13 amino acids.